This T cell receptor beta chain was observed in a study of tumor and adjacent non-tumor tissue in lung cancer. Notes on this clonotype: Its antigen remains unknown.

Study conclusions and caveats: Significantly higher TCR diversity was found in tumor than normal lung.

Three rounds of nested PCR, following a modified ARM-PCR protocol, produced the TCRbeta library. TCRdb re-called the multiplex PCR reads through MiXCR, storing one row per CDR3 protein. The sample lists approximately 90,000 distinct CDR3 sequences, roughly three fifths occurring once. No cell sorting was done before RNA was extracted from the tissue. The V gene's germline CDR1 is SGHNT and CDR2 YENEEA. Trimming removed 0 bases from V and 8 bases from J, with 9 bases in between. The CDR3 is 13 residues long. The source is an older man with non-small cell lung cancer. This chain uses TRBV11-3 with TRBJ2-3, with D possibly TRBD1 on 5 matching bases. Sequenced material: lung tumor tissue. The CDR3 sequence: CASSLDWGGTQYF. The CDR3 DNA sequence: TGTGCCAGCAGCTTAGACTGGGGCGGTACGCAGTATTTT.